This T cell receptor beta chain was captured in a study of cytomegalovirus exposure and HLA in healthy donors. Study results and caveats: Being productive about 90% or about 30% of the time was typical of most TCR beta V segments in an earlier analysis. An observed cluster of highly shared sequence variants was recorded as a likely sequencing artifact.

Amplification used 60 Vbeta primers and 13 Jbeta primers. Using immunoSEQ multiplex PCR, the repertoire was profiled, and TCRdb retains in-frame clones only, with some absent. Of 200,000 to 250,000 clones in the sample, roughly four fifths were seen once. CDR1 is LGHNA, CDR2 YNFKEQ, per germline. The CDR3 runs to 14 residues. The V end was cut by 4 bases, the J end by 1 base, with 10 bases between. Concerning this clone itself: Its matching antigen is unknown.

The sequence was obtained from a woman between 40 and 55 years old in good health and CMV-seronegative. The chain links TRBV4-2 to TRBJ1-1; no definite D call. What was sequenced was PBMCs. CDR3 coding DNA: TGTGCCAGCAGCCTCGGAGTGGGGAACACTGAAGCTTTCTTT. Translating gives CASSLGVGNTEAFF.